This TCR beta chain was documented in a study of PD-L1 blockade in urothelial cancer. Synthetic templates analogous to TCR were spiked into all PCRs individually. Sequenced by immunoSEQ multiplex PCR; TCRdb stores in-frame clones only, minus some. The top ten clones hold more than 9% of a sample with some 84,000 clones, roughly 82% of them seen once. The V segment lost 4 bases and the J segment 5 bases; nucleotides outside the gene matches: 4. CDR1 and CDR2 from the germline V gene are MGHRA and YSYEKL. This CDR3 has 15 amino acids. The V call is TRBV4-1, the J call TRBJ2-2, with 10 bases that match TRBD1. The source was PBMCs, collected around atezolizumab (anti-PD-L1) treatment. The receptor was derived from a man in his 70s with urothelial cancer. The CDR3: CASSPRTGGTGELFF. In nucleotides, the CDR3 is TGCGCCAGCAGCCCTCGGACAGGGGGGACCGGGGAGCTGTTTTTT.